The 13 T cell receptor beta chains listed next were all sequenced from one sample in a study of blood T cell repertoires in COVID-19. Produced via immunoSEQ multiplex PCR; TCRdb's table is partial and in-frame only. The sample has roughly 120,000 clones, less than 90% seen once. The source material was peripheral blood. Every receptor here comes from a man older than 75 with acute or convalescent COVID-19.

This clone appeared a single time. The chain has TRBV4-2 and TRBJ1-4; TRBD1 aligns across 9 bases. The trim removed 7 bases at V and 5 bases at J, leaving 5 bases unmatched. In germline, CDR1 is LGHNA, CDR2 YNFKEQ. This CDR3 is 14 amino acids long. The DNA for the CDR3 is TGTGCCAGCACCGGGACAGGGCCCAATGAAAAACTGTTTTTT. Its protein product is CASTGTGPNEKLFF.

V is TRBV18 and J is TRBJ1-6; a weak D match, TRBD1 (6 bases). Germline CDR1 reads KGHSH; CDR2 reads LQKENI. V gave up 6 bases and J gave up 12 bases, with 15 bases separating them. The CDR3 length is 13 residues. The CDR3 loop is CASSVGQQRPLHF. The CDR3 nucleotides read TGTGCCAGCTCGGTGGGACAACAGAGACCCCTCCACTTT.

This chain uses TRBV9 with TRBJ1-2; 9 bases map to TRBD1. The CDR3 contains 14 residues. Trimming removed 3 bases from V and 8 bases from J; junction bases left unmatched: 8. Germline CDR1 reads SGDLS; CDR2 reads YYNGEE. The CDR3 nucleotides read TGTGCCAGCAGCGGGCGGGACAGGGCGCTCGGCTACACCTTC. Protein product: CASSGRDRALGYTF.

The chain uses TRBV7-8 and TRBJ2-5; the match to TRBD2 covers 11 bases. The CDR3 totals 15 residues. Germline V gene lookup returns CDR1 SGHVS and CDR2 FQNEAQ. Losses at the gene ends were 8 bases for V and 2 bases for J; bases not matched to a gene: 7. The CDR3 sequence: CASRTSGGVQETQYF. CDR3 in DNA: TGTGCCAGCCGCACTAGCGGGGGTGTTCAAGAGACCCAGTACTTC.

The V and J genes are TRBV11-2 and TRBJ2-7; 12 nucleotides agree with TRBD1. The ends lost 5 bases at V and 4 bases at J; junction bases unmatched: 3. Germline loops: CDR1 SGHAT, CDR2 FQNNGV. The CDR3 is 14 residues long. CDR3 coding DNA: TGTGCCAGCAGCAAGGGACAGGGGGCATACGAGCAGTACTTC. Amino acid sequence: CASSKGQGAYEQYF.

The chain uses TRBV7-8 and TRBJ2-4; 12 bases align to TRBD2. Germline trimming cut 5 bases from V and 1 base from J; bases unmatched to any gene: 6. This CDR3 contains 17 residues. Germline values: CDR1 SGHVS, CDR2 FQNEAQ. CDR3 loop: CASSRGLAGSAKNIQYF. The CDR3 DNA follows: TGTGCCAGCAGCCGAGGACTAGCGGGATCGGCCAAAAACATTCAGTACTTC.

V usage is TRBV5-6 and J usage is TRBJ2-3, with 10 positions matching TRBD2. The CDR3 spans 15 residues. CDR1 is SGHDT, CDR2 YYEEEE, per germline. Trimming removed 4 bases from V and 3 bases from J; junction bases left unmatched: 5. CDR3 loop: CASSLLAGVTDTQYF. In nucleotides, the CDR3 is TGTGCCAGCAGCCTCCTAGCGGGAGTAACAGATACGCAGTATTTT. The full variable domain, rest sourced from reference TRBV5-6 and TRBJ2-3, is DAGVTQSPTHLIKTRGQQVTLRCSPKSGHDTVSWYQQALGQGPQFIFQYYEEEERQRGNFPDRFSGHQFPNYSSELNVNALLLGDSALYLCASSLLAGVTDTQYFGPGTRLTVL.

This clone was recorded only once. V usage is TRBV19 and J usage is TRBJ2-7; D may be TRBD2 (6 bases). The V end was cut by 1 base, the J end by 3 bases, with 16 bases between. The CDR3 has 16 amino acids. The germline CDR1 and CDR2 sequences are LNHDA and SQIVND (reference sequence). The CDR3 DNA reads TGTGCCAGTAGTATAGGAAGAGGTAGCGGACTCTACGAGCAGTACTTC. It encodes CASSIGRGSGLYEQYF.

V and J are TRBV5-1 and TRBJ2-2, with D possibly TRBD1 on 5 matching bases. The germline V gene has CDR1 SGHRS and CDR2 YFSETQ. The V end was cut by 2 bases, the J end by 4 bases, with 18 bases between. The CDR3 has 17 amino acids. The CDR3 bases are TGCGCCAGCAGCTTCGTTAGTGCAGGGAAATTCACCGGGGAGCTGTTTTTT. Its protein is CASSFVSAGKFTGELFF.

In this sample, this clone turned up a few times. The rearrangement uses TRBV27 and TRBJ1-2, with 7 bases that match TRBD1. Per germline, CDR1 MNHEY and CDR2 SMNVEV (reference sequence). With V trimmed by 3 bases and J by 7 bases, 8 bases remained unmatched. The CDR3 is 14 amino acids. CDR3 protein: CASSLGRTGGGYTF. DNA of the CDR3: TGTGCCAGCAGTTTGGGGCGGACAGGAGGTGGCTACACCTTC.

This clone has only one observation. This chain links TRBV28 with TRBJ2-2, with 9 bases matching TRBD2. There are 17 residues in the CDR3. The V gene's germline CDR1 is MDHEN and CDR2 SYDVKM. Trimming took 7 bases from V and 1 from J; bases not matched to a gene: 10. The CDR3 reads CASNILAGRGNTGELFF. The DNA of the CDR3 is TGTGCCAGCAATATACTAGCGGGCCGAGGGAACACCGGGGAGCTGTTTTTT. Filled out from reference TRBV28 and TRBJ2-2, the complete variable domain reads DVKVTQSSRYLVKRTGEKVFLECVQDMDHENMFWYRQDPGLGLRLIYFSYDVKMKEKGDIPEGYSVSREKKERFSLILESASTNQTSMYLCASNILAGRGNTGELFFGEGSRLTVL.

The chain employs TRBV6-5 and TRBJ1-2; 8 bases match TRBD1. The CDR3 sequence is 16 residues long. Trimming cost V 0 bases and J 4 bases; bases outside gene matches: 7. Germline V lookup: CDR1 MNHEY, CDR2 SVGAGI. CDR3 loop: CASSYSNPGGGYGYTF. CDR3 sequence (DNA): TGTGCCAGCAGTTACTCGAATCCAGGGGGCGGCTATGGCTACACCTTC.

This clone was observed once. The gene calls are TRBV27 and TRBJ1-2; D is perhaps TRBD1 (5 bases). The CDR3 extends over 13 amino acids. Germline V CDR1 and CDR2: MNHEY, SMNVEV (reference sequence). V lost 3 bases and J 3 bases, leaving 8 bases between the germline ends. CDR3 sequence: CASSFTGDYGYTF. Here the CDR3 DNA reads TGTGCCAGCAGTTTCACAGGAGACTATGGCTACACCTTC.